This TCR beta chain appears in the sequencing data of a study of blood T cell repertoires in COVID-19. Categorization into cohorts depended on clinical history that participants reported. This clone has just one count. Method: immunoSEQ multiplex PCR; TCRdb's copy keeps in-frame clones and lacks some. The sample includes 350,000 to 450,000 clones, approximately 87% of them seen just once. The CDR3 extends over 13 amino acids. V was shortened by 4 bases and J by 0 bases, with 7 bases between the two germline ends. The germline CDR1 and CDR2 sequences are MGHDK and SYGVNS. Sample: PBMCs or T cells enriched from blood (not recorded which). The chain couples TRBV25-1 to TRBJ2-7, with TRBD1 as a possible D gene (6 bases). The source is a man between 35 and 55 years old in a cohort exposed to, infected with or recovered from COVID-19 (not recorded which). The CDR3, as DNA: TGTGCCAGCAGTGTGACAGGCTCCTACGAGCAGTACTTC. Translation: CASSVTGSYEQYF.